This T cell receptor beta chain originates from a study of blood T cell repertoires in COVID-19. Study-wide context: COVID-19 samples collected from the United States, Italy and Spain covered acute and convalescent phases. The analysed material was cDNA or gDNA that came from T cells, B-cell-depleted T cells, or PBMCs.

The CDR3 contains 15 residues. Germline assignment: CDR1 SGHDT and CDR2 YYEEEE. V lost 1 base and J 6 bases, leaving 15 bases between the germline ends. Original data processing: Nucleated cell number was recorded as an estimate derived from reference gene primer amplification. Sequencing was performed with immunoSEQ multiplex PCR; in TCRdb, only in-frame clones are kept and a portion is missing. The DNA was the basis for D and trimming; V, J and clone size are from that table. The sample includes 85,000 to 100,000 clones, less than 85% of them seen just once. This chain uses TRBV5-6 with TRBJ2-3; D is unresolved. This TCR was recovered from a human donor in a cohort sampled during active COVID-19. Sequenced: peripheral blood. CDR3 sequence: CASSLSGLPRDTQYF. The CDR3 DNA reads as TGTGCCAGCAGCTTGTCGGGTCTCCCACGGGATACGCAGTATTTT.